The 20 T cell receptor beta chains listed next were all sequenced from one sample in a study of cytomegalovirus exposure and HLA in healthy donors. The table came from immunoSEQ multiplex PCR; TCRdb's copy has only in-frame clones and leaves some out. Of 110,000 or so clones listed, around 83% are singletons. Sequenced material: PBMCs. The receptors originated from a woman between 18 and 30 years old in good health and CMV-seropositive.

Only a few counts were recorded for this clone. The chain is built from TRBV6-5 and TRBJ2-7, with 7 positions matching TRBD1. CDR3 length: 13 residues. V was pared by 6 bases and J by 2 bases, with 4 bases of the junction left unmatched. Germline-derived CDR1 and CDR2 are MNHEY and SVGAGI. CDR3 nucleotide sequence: TGTGCCAGCAGGCCGGGACAGCCCTACGAGCAGTACTTC. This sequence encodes CASRPGQPYEQYF.

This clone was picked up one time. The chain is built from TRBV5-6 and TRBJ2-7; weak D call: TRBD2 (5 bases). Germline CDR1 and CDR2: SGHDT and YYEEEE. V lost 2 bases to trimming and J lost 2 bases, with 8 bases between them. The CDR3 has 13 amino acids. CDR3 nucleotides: TGTGCCAGCAGCTTTATGAGGGCCTACGAGCAGTACTTC. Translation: CASSFMRAYEQYF. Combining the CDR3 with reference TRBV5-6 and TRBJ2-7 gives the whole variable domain DAGVTQSPTHLIKTRGQQVTLRCSPKSGHDTVSWYQQALGQGPQFIFQYYEEEERQRGNFPDRFSGHQFPNYSSELNVNALLLGDSALYLCASSFMRAYEQYFGPGTRLTVT.

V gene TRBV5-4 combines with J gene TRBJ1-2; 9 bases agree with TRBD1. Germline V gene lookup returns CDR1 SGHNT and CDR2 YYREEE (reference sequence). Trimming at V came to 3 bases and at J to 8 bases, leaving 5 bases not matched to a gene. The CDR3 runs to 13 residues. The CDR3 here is CASSWGQGGGYTF. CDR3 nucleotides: TGTGCCAGCAGCTGGGGACAGGGTGGCGGCTACACCTTC.

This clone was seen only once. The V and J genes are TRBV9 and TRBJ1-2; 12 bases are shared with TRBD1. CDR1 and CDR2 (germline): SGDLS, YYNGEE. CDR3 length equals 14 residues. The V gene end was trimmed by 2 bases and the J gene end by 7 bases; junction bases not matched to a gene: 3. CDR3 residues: CASSVGQGALGYTF. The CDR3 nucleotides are TGTGCCAGCAGCGTGGGACAGGGGGCGCTTGGCTACACCTTC.

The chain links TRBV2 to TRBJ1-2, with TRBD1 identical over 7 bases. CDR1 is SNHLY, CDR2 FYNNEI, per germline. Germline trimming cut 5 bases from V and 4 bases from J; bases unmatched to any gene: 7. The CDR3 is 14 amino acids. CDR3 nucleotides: TGTGCCAGCAGTCCTCCGGGACAGAGCTATGGCTACACCTTC. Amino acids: CASSPPGQSYGYTF.

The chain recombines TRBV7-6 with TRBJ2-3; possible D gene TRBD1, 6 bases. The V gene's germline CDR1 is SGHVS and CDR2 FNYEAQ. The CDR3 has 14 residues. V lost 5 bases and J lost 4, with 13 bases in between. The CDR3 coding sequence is TGTGCCAGCAGCACTCAACAGGGATCAGATACGCAGTATTTT. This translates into CASSTQQGSDTQYF.

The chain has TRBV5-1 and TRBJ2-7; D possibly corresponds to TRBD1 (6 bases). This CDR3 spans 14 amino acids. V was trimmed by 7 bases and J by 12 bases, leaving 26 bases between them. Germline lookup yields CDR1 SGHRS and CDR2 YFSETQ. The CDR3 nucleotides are TGCGCCAGCGCACCCTTATTGGGGCAGGGGAAACGGTACTTC. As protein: CASAPLLGQGKRYF.

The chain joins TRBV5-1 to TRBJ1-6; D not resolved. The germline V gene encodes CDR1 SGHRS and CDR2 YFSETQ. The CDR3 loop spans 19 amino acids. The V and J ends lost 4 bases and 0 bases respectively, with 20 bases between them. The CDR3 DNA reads TGCGCCAGCAGCGCGTCGTGGAGCGGGGAGAGCTCCTATAATTCACCCCTCCACTTT. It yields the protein CASSASWSGESSYNSPLHF.

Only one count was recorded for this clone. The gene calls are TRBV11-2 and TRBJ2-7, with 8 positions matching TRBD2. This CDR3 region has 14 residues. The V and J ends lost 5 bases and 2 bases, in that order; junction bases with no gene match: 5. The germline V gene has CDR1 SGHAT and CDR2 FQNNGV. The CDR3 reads CASSLQRGTYEQYF. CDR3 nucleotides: TGTGCCAGCAGCCTCCAGCGGGGGACCTACGAGCAGTACTTC.

The CDR3 DNA reads as TGTGCCAGCTCCACGGGACAAGCGAATGAGCAGTTCTTC. Translated, it gives CASSTGQANEQFF. The J gene is TRBJ2-1, the V gene TRBV2, with D perhaps TRBD1 (6 bases). V was cut by 8 bases and J by 7 bases, with 15 bases left in between. Germline-derived CDR1 and CDR2 are SNHLY and FYNNEI. The CDR3 is 13 amino acids.

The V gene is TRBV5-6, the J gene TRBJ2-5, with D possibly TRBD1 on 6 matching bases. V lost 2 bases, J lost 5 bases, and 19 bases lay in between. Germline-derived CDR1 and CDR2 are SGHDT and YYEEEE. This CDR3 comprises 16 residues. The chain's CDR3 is CASSFFRQAGSETQYF. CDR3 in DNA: TGTGCCAGCAGCTTTTTTCGACAGGCAGGCTCCGAGACCCAGTACTTC.

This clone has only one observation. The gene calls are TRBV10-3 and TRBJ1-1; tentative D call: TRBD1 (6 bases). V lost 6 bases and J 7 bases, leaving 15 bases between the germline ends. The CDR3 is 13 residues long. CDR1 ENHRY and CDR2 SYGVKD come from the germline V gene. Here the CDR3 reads CAIRESRQVEAFF. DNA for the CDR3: TGTGCCATCAGAGAGAGTAGACAGGTTGAAGCTTTCTTT.

CDR3: CASRPPGTVLGYTF. The CDR3 nucleotides read TGTGCCAGCAGACCACCCGGGACAGTTCTTGGCTACACCTTC. The chain carries TRBV28 and TRBJ1-2; 7 bases align to TRBD1. J lost 7 bases, V lost 6 bases, and 11 bases had no gene match. The CDR3 totals 14 residues. Germline V CDR1 and CDR2: MDHEN, SYDVKM.

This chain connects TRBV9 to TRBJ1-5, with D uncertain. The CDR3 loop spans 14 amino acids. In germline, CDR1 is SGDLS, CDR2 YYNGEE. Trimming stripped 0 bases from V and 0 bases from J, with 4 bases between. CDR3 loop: CASSVDGSNQPQHF. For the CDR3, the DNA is TGTGCCAGCAGCGTAGACGGTAGCAATCAGCCCCAGCATTTT.

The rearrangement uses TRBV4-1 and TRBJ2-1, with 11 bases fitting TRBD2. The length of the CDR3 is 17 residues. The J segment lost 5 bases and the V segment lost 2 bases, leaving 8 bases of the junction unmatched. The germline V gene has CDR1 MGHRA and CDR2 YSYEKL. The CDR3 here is CASSQTETSGKHNEQFF. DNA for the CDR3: TGCGCCAGCAGCCAAACTGAGACTAGCGGGAAACACAATGAGCAGTTCTTC.

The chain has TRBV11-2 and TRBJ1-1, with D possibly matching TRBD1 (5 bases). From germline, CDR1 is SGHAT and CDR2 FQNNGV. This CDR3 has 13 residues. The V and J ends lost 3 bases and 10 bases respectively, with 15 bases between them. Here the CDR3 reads CASSLLETGGAFF. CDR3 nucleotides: TGTGCCAGCAGCTTGTTGGAGACGGGGGGAGCTTTCTTT.

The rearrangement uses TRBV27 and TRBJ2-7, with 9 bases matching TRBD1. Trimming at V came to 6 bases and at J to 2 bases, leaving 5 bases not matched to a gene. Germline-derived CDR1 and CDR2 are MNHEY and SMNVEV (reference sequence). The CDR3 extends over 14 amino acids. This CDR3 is CASRTQGATYEQYF. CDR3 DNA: TGTGCCAGCAGGACACAGGGGGCAACCTACGAGCAGTACTTC.

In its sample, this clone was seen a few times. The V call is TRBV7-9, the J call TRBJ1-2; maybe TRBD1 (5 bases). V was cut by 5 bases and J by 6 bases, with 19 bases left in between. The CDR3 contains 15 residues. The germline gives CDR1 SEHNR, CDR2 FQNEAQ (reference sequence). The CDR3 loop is CASSPADRPLNGYTF. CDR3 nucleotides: TGTGCCAGCAGCCCCGCAGACAGACCTTTGAATGGCTACACCTTC.

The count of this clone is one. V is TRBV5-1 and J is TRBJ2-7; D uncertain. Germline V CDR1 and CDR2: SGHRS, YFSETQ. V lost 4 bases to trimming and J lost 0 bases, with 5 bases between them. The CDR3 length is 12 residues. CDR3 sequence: CASSASSYEQYF. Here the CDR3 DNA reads TGCGCCAGCAGCGCGAGCTCCTACGAGCAGTACTTC.

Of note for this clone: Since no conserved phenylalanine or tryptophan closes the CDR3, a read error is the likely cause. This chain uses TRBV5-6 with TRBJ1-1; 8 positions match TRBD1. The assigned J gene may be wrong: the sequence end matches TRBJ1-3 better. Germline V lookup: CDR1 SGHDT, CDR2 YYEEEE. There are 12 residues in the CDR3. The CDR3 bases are TGTGCCAGCAGCTTACAGGGGGTTCGGATATATATT. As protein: CASSLQGVRIYI.